A single sample is the source of the 29 T cell receptor beta chains below, sequenced in a study of blood T cells in healthy people across ages. A second PCR, run for about 7 to 12 cycles, used a sample-barcoded 5' primer plus a J-beta primer mix. TCRdb recomputed calls from the 5' RACE reads with MiXCR, one row per CDR3 protein. The table shows approximately 600,000 distinct CDR3 sequences, with 58% occurring only once. The sequencing input was blood. The receptors were sampled from a man in his sixties in good health.

The CDR3 here is CASSEGSSNYGYTF. CDR3 bases: TGTGCCAGCAGTGAGGGCAGTTCTAACTATGGCTACACCTTC. V is TRBV6-4 and J is TRBJ1-2; no reliable D call. The germline gives CDR1 MRHNA, CDR2 SNTAGT. V lost 3 bases and J 0 bases, leaving 8 bases between the germline ends. The CDR3 totals 14 residues.

There are a few counts of this clonotype. J is TRBJ2-3 and V is TRBV20-1; TRBD2 matches at 12 bases. With 3 bases clipped from V and 3 bases from J, the junction kept 7 bases outside the gene matches. This CDR3 contains 16 residues. The germline V gene has CDR1 DFQATT and CDR2 SNEGSKA (reference sequence). DNA of the CDR3: TGCAGTGCTAGTTTTATGGGGACTAGCGGGACAGATACGCAGTATTTT. Its translation is CSASFMGTSGTDTQYF.

This clonotype appeared a few times. The chain couples TRBV7-2 to TRBJ2-5; perhaps TRBD1 as D (5 bases). Trimming removed 4 bases at V and 6 bases at J, with 12 bases between. Looked up from germline, CDR1 is SGHTA and CDR2 is FQGNSA. The CDR3 runs to 13 residues. The CDR3 DNA reads TGTGCCAGCAGCTCTTCTCACAGGAAGACCCAGTACTTC. It encodes CASSSSHRKTQYF.

This clonotype was seen ten or more times. The chain uses TRBV12-3 or TRBV12-4 and TRBJ1-2; unclear D gene. The CDR3 loop spans 14 amino acids. Trimming removed 5 bases at V and 5 bases at J, with 15 bases between. The CDR3 reads CASSNSADLYGYTF. CDR3 coding DNA: TGTGCCAGCAGTAACTCGGCAGACCTTTATGGCTACACCTTC.

The sample holds one count of this clonotype. V gene TRBV27 combines with J gene TRBJ1-1, with D hard to call. The CDR3 is made up of 14 amino acids. In germline, CDR1 is MNHEY, CDR2 SMNVEV (reference sequence). With 6 bases removed from V and 5 bases from J, the gap between germline ends came to 16 bases. The CDR3 loop is CASSPGGFETEAFF. The CDR3 DNA sequence: TGTGCCAGCAGCCCCGGAGGGTTTGAGACTGAAGCTTTCTTT.

With respect to this clonotype: An end of the junction differs from the germline gene, which may be a read error. V usage is TRBV29-1 and J usage is TRBJ2-5; 14 nucleotides match TRBD2. Germline V lookup: CDR1 SQVTM, CDR2 ANQGSEA. CDR3 length equals 16 residues. CDR3 sequence: CSVQEGLAGVGKTQYF. The CDR3 nucleotides read TGCAGCGTTCAAGAGGGACTAGCGGGGGTAGGGAAGACCCAGTACTTC.

This sequence joins TRBV6-5 and TRBJ2-7; D is possibly TRBD1 or TRBD2 (5 bases each). The CDR3 loop spans 15 amino acids. Trimming pared 0 bases from V and 1 base from J, leaving 10 bases between. Looked up from germline, CDR1 is MNHEY and CDR2 is SVGAGI. CDR3 coding DNA: TGTGCCAGCAGTTACTCTTGGGACGTATCCTACGAGCAGTACTTC. Protein product: CASSYSWDVSYEQYF.

This clonotype was found many times. The V gene is TRBV7-2, the J gene TRBJ1-2; D uncertain. V lost 5 bases to trimming and J lost 2 bases, with 9 bases between them. Per germline, CDR1 SGHTA and CDR2 FQGNSA. The CDR3 has 13 amino acids. Here the CDR3 reads CASSPDGNYGYTF. Written as DNA, the CDR3 is TGTGCCAGCAGCCCAGACGGAAACTATGGCTACACCTTC. Full variable domain (outside the CDR3, taken from reference TRBV7-2 and TRBJ1-2): GAGVSQSPSNKVTEKGKDVELRCDPISGHTALYWYRQSLGQGLEFLIYFQGNSAPDKSGLPSDRFSAERTGGSVSTLTIQRTQQEDSAVYLCASSPDGNYGYTFGSGTRLTVV.

The genes are TRBV20-1 and TRBJ2-5; D unclear. Trimming pared 5 bases from V and 11 bases from J, leaving 15 bases between. From germline, CDR1 is DFQATT and CDR2 SNEGSKA (reference sequence). The CDR3 consists of 11 residues. CDR3 amino acids: CSAPSGDEQYF. The CDR3 DNA reads as TGCAGTGCTCCTTCTGGGGATGAGCAGTACTTC.

V and J are TRBV18 and TRBJ2-1, with 8 positions matching TRBD2. Germline V gene data show CDR1 as KGHSH and CDR2 as LQKENI. The V gene end was trimmed by 3 bases and the J gene end by 5 bases; junction bases not matched to a gene: 3. The CDR3 has 14 residues. The DNA of the CDR3 is TGTGCCAGCTCACCCTCGGGGGGGAACAATGAGCAGTTCTTC. This translates into CASSPSGGNNEQFF.

V usage is TRBV3-1 and J usage is TRBJ2-1; 11 bases line up with TRBD1. Looked up from germline, CDR1 is LGHDT and CDR2 is YNNKEL (reference sequence). V lost 3 bases and J lost 7; bases outside the gene matches: 5. The CDR3 runs 15 residues. The CDR3 DNA reads TGTGCCAGCAGCCAGAGAGGGACAGGGGGAAATGAGCAGTTCTTC. This translates into CASSQRGTGGNEQFF.

This clonotype occurred a few times. The J gene is TRBJ2-5, the V gene TRBV12-3 or TRBV12-4; 14 positions agree with TRBD2. This CDR3 has 16 residues. V dropped 3 bases and J dropped 4; count of bases not matched to a gene: 4. The CDR3 region has the DNA TGTGCCAGCAGTTTGAGACTAGCGGGGGGGATAGAGACCCAGTACTTC. It specifies CASSLRLAGGIETQYF.

The chain is built from TRBV3-1 and TRBJ2-3, with D unclear. Trimming removed 0 bases from V and 8 bases from J, with 9 bases in between. Germline CDR1 LGHDT, CDR2 YNNKEL (reference sequence). The CDR3 runs to 13 residues. DNA for the CDR3: TGTGCCAGCAGCCAAGATGGTGAGCGTACGCAGTATTTT. Translating it yields CASSQDGERTQYF.

The rearrangement joins TRBV25-1 to TRBJ2-7, with 7 bases lining up with TRBD1. The end of the DNA aligns better with TRBJ2-5, so the J call may be wrong. Germline assignment: CDR1 MGHDK and CDR2 SYGVNS. CDR3 size: 14 residues. CDR3 residues: CASSDGTAVETQYF. The CDR3 DNA is TGTGCCAGCAGTGACGGGACAGCGGTGGAGACCCAGTACTTC.

This rearrangement joins TRBV11-2 to TRBJ1-6, with D tentatively TRBD1 (6 bases). Germline values: CDR1 SGHAT, CDR2 FQNNGV. Trimming took off 5 bases at V and 3 bases at J, with 8 bases between the two ends. The CDR3 consists of 14 residues. CDR3 nucleotide sequence: TGTGCCAGCAGCGGGACAATCTATAATTCACCCCTCCACTTT. This encodes CASSGTIYNSPLHF.

The rearrangement links TRBV5-6 to TRBJ2-5, with 10 nucleotides matching TRBD1. This CDR3 comprises 15 residues. With V trimmed by 1 base and J by 4 bases, 4 bases remained unmatched. Germline lookup yields CDR1 SGHDT and CDR2 YYEEEE. CDR3 coding DNA: TGTGCCAGCAGCTTGAACGGACAGGGGGTAGAGACCCAGTACTTC. Protein: CASSLNGQGVETQYF.

The chain recombines TRBV5-6 with TRBJ2-3; a weak D match, TRBD1 (5 bases). V lost 4 bases, J lost 2 bases, and 14 bases lay in between. Germline V lookup: CDR1 SGHDT, CDR2 YYEEEE. There are 15 residues in the CDR3. The CDR3 reads CASSLGWGPTDTQYF. As DNA, the CDR3 is TGTGCCAGCAGCCTGGGTTGGGGCCCCACAGATACGCAGTATTTT. Looking up the rest from reference TRBV5-6 and TRBJ2-3 gives the full variable domain: DAGVTQSPTHLIKTRGQQVTLRCSPKSGHDTVSWYQQALGQGPQFIFQYYEEEERQRGNFPDRFSGHQFPNYSSELNVNALLLGDSALYLCASSLGWGPTDTQYFGPGTRLTVL.

This chain joins TRBV29-1 and TRBJ2-1; D remains ambiguous. The CDR3 extends over 11 amino acids. V was clipped by 8 bases and J by 7 bases, with 12 bases between them. The V gene's germline CDR1 is SQVTM and CDR2 ANQGSEA. This chain's CDR3 is CSLKLRNEQFF. The CDR3 nucleotides are TGCAGCCTGAAGCTAAGAAATGAGCAGTTCTTC.

This chain joins TRBV5-1 and TRBJ2-3; TRBD2 matches 11 bases. The CDR3 extends over 17 amino acids. Germline lookup yields CDR1 SGHRS and CDR2 YFSETQ. The ends lost 1 base at V and 0 bases at J; junction bases unmatched: 4. Written as DNA, the CDR3 is TGCGCCAGCAGCTTGCTAGCGGGGGGCGCTAGCACAGATACGCAGTATTTT. This encodes CASSLLAGGASTDTQYF.

This chain links TRBV7-8 with TRBJ2-1; a weak D match, TRBD1 (6 bases). Gene TRBJ2-7 matches the end of the DNA better, so the J call may be wrong. Looked up from germline, CDR1 is SGHVS and CDR2 is FQNEAQ. The CDR3 length is 17 residues. CDR3 bases: TGTGCCAGCAGCCCCCACGGCCCAGGGGTGGTCTACAATGAGCAGTACTTC. As protein: CASSPHGPGVVYNEQYF.

The chain carries TRBV6-5 and TRBJ2-3; 7 bases agree with TRBD2. This CDR3 region has 14 residues. Per the germline V gene, CDR1 is MNHEY and CDR2 is SVGAGI. V was clipped by 3 bases and J by 6 bases; unmatched bases: 6. The CDR3 here is CASSYSGLQDTQYF. The CDR3 nucleotides are TGTGCCAGCAGTTATAGCGGGCTACAGGATACGCAGTATTTT.

The chain combines TRBV12-3 or TRBV12-4 with TRBJ2-1, with 9 nucleotides matching TRBD2. V shed 6 bases, J shed 7 bases, and the junction held 10 bases outside the gene matches. There are 15 residues in the CDR3. This CDR3 reads CASRLAVAGDNEQFF. CDR3 coding DNA: TGTGCCAGCAGGCTGGCGGTAGCGGGGGATAATGAGCAGTTCTTC.

The chain recombines TRBV25-1 with TRBJ2-1; 9 nucleotides line up with TRBD2. CDR3 length equals 15 residues. The germline V gene has CDR1 MGHDK and CDR2 SYGVNS. J was trimmed by 10 bases and V by 6 bases; bases with no gene match: 13. The CDR3 nucleotides read TGTGCCAGCAGCCCCCAGGGCGGGGGGGCGTCCGAGCAGTTCTTC. It encodes CASSPQGGGASEQFF.

This rearrangement joins TRBV4-1 to TRBJ2-7; unclear D gene. The CDR3 runs 15 residues. V lost 0 bases and J 3 bases, leaving 12 bases between the germline ends. CDR1 and CDR2 from the germline V gene are MGHRA and YSYEKL. CDR3 region: CASSQDGLPFYEQYF. CDR3 in DNA: TGCGCCAGCAGCCAAGATGGGCTCCCCTTCTACGAGCAGTACTTC.

The table lists this clonotype with a count of one. The J gene is TRBJ1-2, the V gene TRBV6-1, with D possibly being TRBD1 (6 bases). The CDR3 is 13 residues long. CDR1 is MNHNS and CDR2 is SASEGT in the germline V gene. Trimming took 1 base from V and 9 from J, leaving 12 bases between them. The CDR3 loop is CASSEGTEVSYTF. The CDR3 DNA is TGTGCCAGCAGTGAAGGGACAGAAGTTAGCTACACCTTC.

This chain connects TRBV20-1 to TRBJ1-1, with D perhaps matching TRBD1 (6 bases). V gave up 4 bases and J gave up 5 bases, with 17 bases separating them. The CDR3 extends over 14 amino acids. Germline-derived CDR1 and CDR2 are DFQATT and SNEGSKA (reference sequence). CDR3 coding DNA: TGCAGTGCTAAGGGGGTCCCCGGGCGGACTGAAGCTTTCTTT. It specifies CSAKGVPGRTEAFF.

The V call is TRBV7-6, the J call TRBJ2-2, with unresolved D. Trimming pared 5 bases from V and 5 bases from J, leaving 9 bases between. The CDR3 loop spans 13 amino acids. The germline V gene encodes CDR1 SGHVS and CDR2 FNYEAQ. The CDR3 nucleotides read TGTGCCAGCAGCCCGACCTCGACCGGGGAGCTGTTTTTT. This translates into CASSPTSTGELFF. Full variable domain (rest looked up from reference TRBV7-6 and TRBJ2-2): GAGVSQSPRYKVTKRGQDVALRCDPISGHVSLYWYRQALGQGPEFLTYFNYEAQQDKSGLPNDRFSAERPEGSISTLTIQRTEQRDSAMYRCASSPTSTGELFFGEGSRLTVL.

This clonotype was counted a few times. The CDR3 DNA follows: TGCAGTGCCAGGACAGGGCCCGACTATGGCTACACCTTC. This codes for CSARTGPDYGYTF. The genes are TRBV20-1 and TRBJ1-2; 8 positions agree with TRBD1. The germline V gene has CDR1 DFQATT and CDR2 SNEGSKA (reference sequence). With 6 bases clipped from V and 3 bases from J, the junction kept 6 bases outside the gene matches. This CDR3 is built from 13 residues.

The rearrangement joins TRBV10-1 to TRBJ2-7, with D possibly being TRBD1 (6 bases). Trimming took off 2 bases at V and 6 bases at J, with 14 bases between the two ends. CDR1 and CDR2 (germline): WNHNN, SYGVQD (reference sequence). The CDR3 is made up of 14 amino acids. The CDR3, as DNA: TGCGCCAGCAGTGAGACAGGGTTAGTTCCCGAGCAGTACTTC. It codes for CASSETGLVPEQYF.